Listed below are T cell receptor beta chains from one sample, sequenced in a study of human T cells and chemical hapten exposure. TCRdb redid the calling of the RACE reads with MiXCR, one entry per CDR3 protein. This table has about 160,000 distinct CDR3 sequences, roughly a quarter appearing once. The sequencing here drew on whole blood, taken in connection with sensitization to the hapten diphenylcyclopropenone (DPC). Receptors were obtained from a woman under 30 with alopecia areata. Some clones in this sample may be carry-over from other donors' samples. Both conserved end residues are part of each CDR3. A D gene is named only where the DNA matches it firmly. Size tells how often a clone was seen (once, few, many) or the class of an expanded clone, and some rows leave it out.

v_call: TRBV29-1
j_call: TRBJ1-1
d_call: NA
clone_size: few
cdr3_aa: CSVAGLPGSVNTEAFF
cdr3_nt: TGCAGCGTTGCAGGGTTGCCAGGTTCGGTGAACACTGAAGCTTTCTTT

v_call: TRBV7-2
j_call: TRBJ1-2
d_call: NA
clone_size: NA
cdr3_aa: CASSPRPGGYGYTF
cdr3_nt: TGTGCCAGCAGCCCTCGGCCAGGCGGGTATGGCTACACCTTC

v_call: TRBV9
j_call: TRBJ2-3
d_call: NA
clone_size: NA
cdr3_aa: CASSPIEGWNTDTQYF
cdr3_nt: TGTGCCAGCAGCCCCATCGAGGGATGGAACACAGATACGCAGTATTTT

v_call: TRBV9
j_call: TRBJ2-1
d_call: NA
clone_size: NA
cdr3_aa: CASSASFKSYNEQFF
cdr3_nt: TGTGCCAGCAGCGCGTCCTTTAAGTCCTACAATGAGCAGTTCTTC

v_call: TRBV6-1
j_call: TRBJ2-2
d_call: TRBD1
clone_size: NA
cdr3_aa: CAGRDRGTGELFF
cdr3_nt: TGTGCCGGCCGGGACAGGGGCACCGGGGAGCTGTTTTTT

v_call: TRBV20-1
j_call: TRBJ2-1
d_call: TRBD1
clone_size: many
cdr3_aa: CSAYDRAVVYNEQFF
cdr3_nt: TGCAGTGCTTACGACAGGGCAGTGGTCTACAATGAGCAGTTCTTC

v_call: TRBV6-5
j_call: TRBJ1-2
d_call: TRBD1
clone_size: NA
cdr3_aa: CASNLDGTGLTNYGYTF
cdr3_nt: TGTGCCAGCAATCTGGACGGGACAGGGCTAACCAACTATGGCTACACCTTC

v_call: TRBV20-1
j_call: TRBJ2-1
d_call: NA
clone_size: NA
cdr3_aa: CSASRKREFF
cdr3_nt: TGCAGTGCTAGCCGTAAGCGCGAGTTCTTC

v_call: TRBV30
j_call: TRBJ2-5
d_call: TRBD1
clone_size: few
cdr3_aa: CACTRDRQETQYF
cdr3_nt: TGTGCCTGTACCCGGGACAGACAAGAGACCCAGTACTTC

v_call: TRBV12-3/TRBV12-4
j_call: TRBJ1-1
d_call: TRBD1
clone_size: NA
cdr3_aa: CASSRRQGSDTEAFF
cdr3_nt: TGTGCCAGCAGTCGAAGACAGGGTTCCGACACTGAAGCTTTCTTT

v_call: TRBV4-3
j_call: TRBJ1-5
d_call: NA
clone_size: few
cdr3_aa: CASSQNAGNRNQPQHF
cdr3_nt: TGCGCCAGCAGCCAAAATGCTGGAAACAGAAATCAGCCCCAGCATTTT

v_call: TRBV29-1
j_call: TRBJ1-3
d_call: NA
clone_size: NA
cdr3_aa: CSVAASGNTIYF
cdr3_nt: TGCAGCGTTGCAGCTTCTGGAAACACCATATATTTT

v_call: TRBV7-8
j_call: TRBJ2-4
d_call: NA
clone_size: NA
cdr3_aa: CASSHAGARKGAKNIQYF
cdr3_nt: TGTGCCAGCAGCCACGCAGGGGCGCGAAAGGGGGCCAAAAACATTCAGTACTTC

v_call: TRBV11-3
j_call: TRBJ2-1
d_call: NA
clone_size: few
cdr3_aa: CASSLSLLGGRNEQFF
cdr3_nt: TGTGCCAGCAGCTTGTCTCTATTGGGCGGCCGCAATGAGCAGTTCTTC

v_call: TRBV2
j_call: TRBJ2-5
d_call: NA
clone_size: NA
cdr3_aa: CASSRPNQETQYF
cdr3_nt: TGTGCCAGCAGCCGGCCGAACCAAGAGACCCAGTACTTC

v_call: TRBV2
j_call: TRBJ2-1
d_call: NA
clone_size: NA
cdr3_aa: CASSPRHLPENEQFF
cdr3_nt: TGTGCCAGCAGTCCCCGACACCTTCCGGAAAATGAGCAGTTCTTC

v_call: TRBV2
j_call: TRBJ2-7
d_call: TRBD1
clone_size: few
cdr3_aa: CASSPGTGGYFVTYEQYF
cdr3_nt: TGTGCCAGCAGCCCCGGGACAGGGGGCTATTTTGTCACATACGAGCAGTACTTC

v_call: TRBV6-4
j_call: TRBJ2-2
d_call: NA
clone_size: few
cdr3_aa: CASSDSSEGELFF
cdr3_nt: TGTGCCAGCAGTGACTCGTCGGAGGGGGAGCTGTTTTTT

v_call: TRBV5-1
j_call: TRBJ2-1
d_call: NA
clone_size: NA
cdr3_aa: CASSFNSGNEQFF
cdr3_nt: TGCGCCAGCAGCTTCAATTCGGGTAATGAGCAGTTCTTC

v_call: TRBV15
j_call: TRBJ2-3
d_call: NA
clone_size: few
cdr3_aa: CATSRAVLATDTQYF
cdr3_nt: TGTGCCACCAGCAGAGCAGTACTAGCCACAGATACGCAGTATTTT

v_call: TRBV4-2
j_call: TRBJ1-1
d_call: NA
clone_size: NA
cdr3_aa: CASSTSEGNTEAFF
cdr3_nt: TGTGCCAGCAGCACCAGTGAGGGAAACACTGAAGCTTTCTTT

v_call: TRBV27
j_call: TRBJ2-7
d_call: NA
clone_size: many
cdr3_aa: CASSTSYEQYF
cdr3_nt: TGTGCCAGCAGTACATCTTACGAGCAGTACTTC

v_call: TRBV7-3
j_call: TRBJ2-7
d_call: TRBD1
clone_size: NA
cdr3_aa: CASSQDRADEQYF
cdr3_nt: TGTGCCAGCAGTCAAGACAGGGCGGACGAGCAGTACTTC

v_call: TRBV20-1
j_call: TRBJ1-4
d_call: NA
clone_size: few
cdr3_aa: CSAIVAAPNEKLFF
cdr3_nt: TGCAGTGCTATAGTGGCGGCACCTAATGAAAAACTGTTTTTT

v_call: TRBV7-2
j_call: TRBJ1-3
d_call: NA
clone_size: NA
cdr3_aa: CASSLGGRPETIYF
cdr3_nt: TGTGCCAGCAGCTTAGGGGGGCGGCCTGAGACCATATATTTT

v_call: TRBV20-1
j_call: TRBJ2-3
d_call: TRBD2
clone_size: NA
cdr3_aa: CSARAGLAGGTSTDTQYF
cdr3_nt: TGCAGTGCTAGAGCAGGGCTAGCGGGAGGAACTAGCACAGATACGCAGTATTTT

v_call: TRBV7-2
j_call: TRBJ1-2
d_call: NA
clone_size: NA
cdr3_aa: CASSSDRRGYTF
cdr3_nt: TGTGCCAGCAGCTCCGACCGTAGGGGCTACACCTTC

v_call: TRBV20-1
j_call: TRBJ2-7
d_call: NA
clone_size: many
cdr3_aa: CSARAGTGSYEQYF
cdr3_nt: TGCAGTGCTAGAGCGGGAACAGGGTCCTACGAGCAGTACTTC